This T cell receptor (beta chain) was retrieved from a study of T cell repertoires in aging, cancer and after chemotherapy. Study-wide background: Donors were grouped into six age bands spanning 30 or younger through 70 or older. Healthy donor repertoires were recorded over several months to years and showed clear clonal overlap.

This clonotype is medium-sized (0.01 to 0.1%) within its sample. What it binds is not known. This CDR3 region has 15 residues. V was cut by 4 bases and J by 2 bases, with 16 bases left in between. CDR1 is SGHRS and CDR2 is YFSETQ in the germline V gene. Study-wide findings and caveats: The repertoire data cannot show anything about immunological memory following chemotherapy. In healthy donors, age-related TCR diversity loss mainly reflected lost richness.

Peripheral blood genomic DNA, not sorted cells or RNA, was the template. A mixed TRB-A/B primer pool amplified rearranged TRB by multiplex touch-down PCR. One entry per CDR3 protein results from TCRdb running MiXCR on the multiplex PCR reads. The table lists some 6,000 distinct CDR3 sequences, roughly 25% of them singletons. The sequence was collected from a human donor in good health. The chain couples TRBV5-1 to TRBJ2-7, with a tentative D call TRBD2 (9 bases). Sequenced sample: blood. CDR3 coding DNA: TGCGCCAGCAGCCAGGGGGCTAGCGGGACCTACGAGCAGTACTTC. This codes for CASSQGASGTYEQYF. Complete variable domain (other parts from reference TRBV5-1 and TRBJ2-7): KAGVTQTPRYLIKTRGQQVTLSCSPISGHRSVSWYQQTPGQGLQFLFEYFSETQRNKGNFPGRFSGRQFSNSRSEMNVSTLELGDSALYLCASSQGASGTYEQYFGPGTRLTVT.